Shown below are 30 T cell receptor beta chains from a single sample sequenced in a study of CD8+ T cells in alopecia areata. The treatment was: oral pan-JAK inhibitor, 5-10 mg twice daily. After isolation, RNA underwent reverse transcription to generate cDNA as the sequencing template. Profiled with immunoSEQ multiplex PCR; TCRdb holds only in-frame clones, not every one. Of approximately 190,000 clones in the sample, roughly 60% were seen once. Sequencing used CD4+ T cells sorted from blood, obtained at week 24, from a patient treated with tofacitinib. The receptor set was obtained from a human donor with alopecia areata.

The chain joins TRBV9 to TRBJ2-3; TRBD2 matches 7 bases. The CDR3 runs 15 residues. Germline CDR1 reads SGDLS; CDR2 reads YYNGEE. V trimming: 4 bases; J trimming: 3 bases; junction bases outside the gene matches: 8. Here the CDR3 reads CASSFSGLETDTQYF. The CDR3 DNA is TGTGCCAGCAGCTTTAGCGGGCTCGAGACAGATACGCAGTATTTT. The full variable domain, its missing parts supplied by reference TRBV9 and TRBJ2-3, is DSGVTQTPKHLITATGQRVTLRCSPRSGDLSVYWYQQSLDQGLQFLIQYYNGEERAKGNILERFSAQQFPDLHSELNLSSLELGDSALYFCASSFSGLETDTQYFGPGTRLTVL.

This clone showed up just a few times. The chain has TRBV5-1 and TRBJ2-5, with 9 bases that match TRBD2. The CDR3 covers 15 residues. Germline-derived CDR1 and CDR2 are SGHRS and YFSETQ. The junction had 4 bases not matched to a gene; V was cut back by 0 bases and J by 4 bases. The CDR3 spells CASSLVAGVGETQYF. DNA for the CDR3: TGCGCCAGCAGCTTGGTAGCGGGAGTTGGAGAGACCCAGTACTTC.

J is TRBJ1-1 and V is TRBV7-2; D not certain. V gave up 2 bases and J gave up 3 bases, with 7 bases separating them. This CDR3 contains 13 residues. CDR1 and CDR2 (germline): SGHTA, FQGNSA. CDR3 DNA: TGTGCCAGCAGCTTAAGCTGGGACACTGAAGCTTTCTTT. This translates into CASSLSWDTEAFF.

The rearrangement links TRBV29-1 to TRBJ2-5, with 7 bases lining up with TRBD2. Germline CDR1 reads SQVTM; CDR2 reads ANQGSEA. The V gene end was trimmed by 6 bases and the J gene end by 3 bases; junction bases not matched to a gene: 16. There are 16 residues in the CDR3. This CDR3 reads CSVFPTGGFRKETQYF. The CDR3 DNA sequence: TGCAGCGTATTCCCAACGGGAGGTTTTCGAAAAGAGACCCAGTACTTC.

The rearrangement joins TRBV30 to TRBJ1-5; D gene unclear. Trimming removed 3 bases at V and 3 bases at J, with 9 bases between. The CDR3 sequence is 13 residues long. CDR1 is GTSNPN, CDR2 SVGIG, per germline (reference sequence). The CDR3 protein is CAWSPDYNQPQHF. In nucleotides, the CDR3 is TGTGCCTGGAGCCCAGACTACAATCAGCCCCAGCATTTT.

This clone was found a few times. V and J are TRBV2 and TRBJ2-7, with D uncertain. Trimming pared 4 bases from V and 3 bases from J, leaving 10 bases between. This CDR3 has 13 residues. The germline gives CDR1 SNHLY, CDR2 FYNNEI. In nucleotides, the CDR3 is TGTGCCAGCAGTGGAACCCGAGACTACGAGCAGTACTTC. Protein: CASSGTRDYEQYF.

Only a few counts were recorded for this clone. The rearrangement joins TRBV29-1 to TRBJ2-2; D call uncertain. Trimming took 4 bases from V and 1 from J, leaving 10 bases between them. The germline V gene encodes CDR1 SQVTM and CDR2 ANQGSEA. The CDR3 length is 14 residues. The CDR3 reads CSVVAGLNTGELFF. CDR3 DNA: TGCAGCGTTGTGGCAGGCCTGAACACCGGGGAGCTGTTTTTT.

This clone was counted only a few times. Other DNA sequences of this sample code for an identical CDR3. The chain couples TRBV5-1 to TRBJ2-5; 8 bases align to TRBD1. The V gene's germline CDR1 is SGHRS and CDR2 YFSETQ. The CDR3 runs to 14 residues. With V trimmed by 4 bases and J by 5 bases, 7 bases remained unmatched. CDR3 residues: CASSPGQGGETQYF. For the CDR3, the DNA is TGCGCCAGCAGCCCCGGACAGGGTGGGGAGACCCAGTACTTC. The full variable domain, with the rest looked up from reference TRBV5-1 and TRBJ2-5, is KAGVTQTPRYLIKTRGQQVTLSCSPISGHRSVSWYQQTPGQGLQFLFEYFSETQRNKGNFPGRFSGRQFSNSRSEMNVSTLELGDSALYLCASSPGQGGETQYFGPGTRLLVL.

There are a few counts of this clone. V is TRBV7-9 and J is TRBJ2-4; 8 nucleotides match TRBD2. The CDR3 has 15 residues. The germline CDR1 and CDR2 sequences are SEHNR and FQNEAQ (reference sequence). J was trimmed by 6 bases and V by 10 bases; bases with no gene match: 14. Here the CDR3 reads CAINTLAASGNIQYF. CDR3 in DNA: TGTGCCATCAACACACTAGCGGCTTCGGGAAACATTCAGTACTTC.

The genes are TRBV30 and TRBJ1-3; D remains unclear. V was clipped by 4 bases and J by 1 base, with 5 bases between them. CDR3 length: 12 residues. The V gene's germline CDR1 is GTSNPN and CDR2 SVGIG (reference sequence). As DNA, the CDR3 is TGTGCCTGGACGGCATCTGGAAACACCATATATTTT. Amino acid sequence: CAWTASGNTIYF. The whole variable domain, filled in from reference TRBV30 and TRBJ1-3, reads SQTIHQWPATLVQPVGSPLSLECTVEGTSNPNLYWYRQAAGRGLQLLFYSVGIGQISSEVPQNLSASRPQDRQFILSSKKLLLSDSGFYLCAWTASGNTIYFGEGSWLTVV.

In this sample, this clone turned up once. The CDR3 coding sequence is TGTGCCAGCAGAAAAGGGCCCGGGAAGCGGGACACAGATACGCAGTATTTT. Protein product: CASRKGPGKRDTDTQYF. The J gene is TRBJ2-3, the V gene TRBV27; 7 bases fit TRBD2. The germline V gene has CDR1 MNHEY and CDR2 SMNVEV (reference sequence). The V segment lost 6 bases and the J segment 2 bases; nucleotides outside the gene matches: 14. This CDR3 has 17 amino acids.

The chain couples TRBV7-2 to TRBJ2-3; the match to TRBD1 covers 7 bases. The CDR3 consists of 15 residues. The V segment lost 1 base and the J segment 7 bases; nucleotides outside the gene matches: 8. CDR1 SGHTA and CDR2 FQGNSA come from the germline V gene. The CDR3 DNA follows: TGTGCCAGCAGCTTAGTCCAGGCCAGGGGGAATACGCAGTATTTT. Protein product: CASSLVQARGNTQYF.

The chain joins TRBV29-1 to TRBJ2-6; D is possibly TRBD1 (6 bases). Germline V gene sequence: CDR1 SQVTM, CDR2 ANQGSEA. The V and J ends lost 7 bases and 1 base respectively, with 8 bases between them. The CDR3 length is 13 residues. In DNA form, the CDR3 reads TGCAGCGCTCAGGGGTCTGGGGCCAACGTCCTGACTTTC. This sequence encodes CSAQGSGANVLTF.

This clone came up once. The V gene is TRBV9, the J gene TRBJ1-6; D remains unclear. CDR1 is SGDLS, CDR2 YYNGEE, per germline. The V end lost 0 bases, the J end lost 9 bases, and 10 bases lay between the germline ends. The CDR3 has 14 residues. The CDR3 here is CASSVDKATSPLHF. The CDR3 DNA is TGTGCCAGCAGCGTAGATAAGGCTACTTCACCCCTCCACTTT.

Only a few counts were recorded for this clone. This chain uses TRBV7-3 with TRBJ2-6; possibly TRBD1 for D (5 bases). This CDR3 is 18 amino acids long. The V gene's germline CDR1 is SGHTA and CDR2 FQGTGA. Trimming removed 5 bases from V and 0 bases from J, with 17 bases in between. The CDR3 region is CASSGLGGQSSGANVLTF. CDR3 nucleotides: TGTGCCAGCAGCGGCCTAGGTGGACAAAGCTCTGGGGCCAACGTCCTGACTTTC. Drawing the rest from reference TRBV7-3 and TRBJ2-6, the complete variable domain is GAGVSQTPSNKVTEKGKYVELRCDPISGHTALYWYRQSLGQGPEFLIYFQGTGAADDSGLPNDRFFAVRPEGSVSTLKIQRTERGDSAVYLCASSGLGGQSSGANVLTFGAGSRLTVL.

V is TRBV9 and J is TRBJ2-5; D remains unclear. V was clipped by 3 bases and J by 5 bases, with 20 bases between them. The germline CDR1 and CDR2 sequences are SGDLS and YYNGEE. This CDR3 is 16 amino acids long. In nucleotides, the CDR3 is TGTGCCAGCAGCGCTCACCCCCAAGGGTCAACCGAGACCCAGTACTTC. This sequence encodes CASSAHPQGSTETQYF.

The rearrangement links TRBV2 to TRBJ2-7; TRBD2 might be the D (6 bases). The length of the CDR3 is 16 residues. Trimming removed 5 bases from V and 1 base from J, with 18 bases in between. Germline values: CDR1 SNHLY, CDR2 FYNNEI. The CDR3 DNA is TGTGCCAGCAGTCCTACTAGCTCTCGTTCTTCCTACGAGCAGTACTTC. It is translated as CASSPTSSRSSYEQYF.

The V gene is TRBV9, the J gene TRBJ2-2, with D perhaps matching TRBD1 (6 bases). Germline assignment: CDR1 SGDLS and CDR2 YYNGEE. Trimming shortened V by 6 bases and J by 2 bases, and 14 bases separated the two germline ends. CDR3 length: 15 residues. CDR3 nucleotides: TGTGCCAGCACCAGGGGCAGGGCTAACACCGGGGAGCTGTTTTTT. Protein: CASTRGRANTGELFF.

The CDR3 is CASSHDRDYGYTF. The CDR3 bases are TGCGCCAGCAGCCACGACAGAGACTATGGCTACACCTTC. The rearrangement uses TRBV4-1 and TRBJ1-2; a possible D gene is TRBD1 (5 bases). Trimming stripped 3 bases from V and 3 bases from J, with 8 bases between. This CDR3 has 13 residues. Per germline, CDR1 MGHRA and CDR2 YSYEKL.

The chain is built from TRBV7-3 and TRBJ1-1; D ambiguous. V was cut by 1 base and J by 5 bases, with 14 bases left in between. Germline CDR1 is SGHTA and CDR2 is FQGTGA. This CDR3 spans 15 amino acids. The CDR3 is CASSLNGRRTTEAFF. The CDR3 DNA is TGTGCCAGCAGCTTAAACGGACGGAGGACGACTGAAGCTTTCTTT. Complete variable domain (other parts from reference TRBV7-3 and TRBJ1-1): GAGVSQTPSNKVTEKGKYVELRCDPISGHTALYWYRQSLGQGPEFLIYFQGTGAADDSGLPNDRFFAVRPEGSVSTLKIQRTERGDSAVYLCASSLNGRRTTEAFFGQGTRLTVV.

The chain has TRBV9 and TRBJ1-4; D might be TRBD1 (6 bases). This CDR3 spans 15 amino acids. The germline gives CDR1 SGDLS, CDR2 YYNGEE. V was clipped by 0 bases and J by 6 bases, with 12 bases between them. The CDR3: CASSVVEGGDEKLFF. In DNA, the CDR3 is TGTGCCAGCAGCGTAGTCGAAGGGGGTGATGAAAAACTGTTTTTT. Supplemented by reference TRBV9 and TRBJ1-4, the full variable domain reads DSGVTQTPKHLITATGQRVTLRCSPRSGDLSVYWYQQSLDQGLQFLIQYYNGEERAKGNILERFSAQQFPDLHSELNLSSLELGDSALYFCASSVVEGGDEKLFFGSGTQLSVL.

The V call is TRBV7-2, the J call TRBJ2-7, with 13 bases fitting TRBD2. With V trimmed by 4 bases and J by 0 bases, 6 bases remained unmatched. The germline V gene encodes CDR1 SGHTA and CDR2 FQGNSA. CDR3 length: 17 residues. DNA of the CDR3: TGTGCCAGCAGCTCCCATCGGACTAGCGGGAGCTCCTACGAGCAGTACTTC. Residues: CASSSHRTSGSSYEQYF.

Comments on this clone: This CDR3 is also generated by other DNA sequences in the sample. The chain has TRBV4-3 and TRBJ1-2, with TRBD1 matching 8 bases. There are 13 residues in the CDR3. The ends lost 1 base at V and 5 bases at J; junction bases unmatched: 0. CDR1 LGHNA and CDR2 YSLEER come from the germline V gene. CDR3 sequence reads: CASSQGQGYGYTF. CDR3 DNA sequence: TGCGCCAGCAGCCAAGGACAGGGGTATGGCTACACCTTC.

The chain has TRBV6-5 and TRBJ1-1; perhaps TRBD1 as D (5 bases). The germline V gene has CDR1 MNHEY and CDR2 SVGAGI. There are 13 residues in the CDR3. Between the trimmed V and J ends, which lost 10 bases and 1 base, there was a span of 13 bases. CDR3 amino acids: CATGRGKNTEAFF. For the CDR3, the DNA is TGTGCCACTGGGCGGGGGAAGAACACTGAAGCTTTCTTT.

The gene calls are TRBV30 and TRBJ2-2, with 7 nucleotides matching TRBD1. Germline V gene data show CDR1 as GTSNPN and CDR2 as SVGIG (reference sequence). The CDR3 runs 13 residues. The J segment lost 2 bases and the V segment lost 5 bases, leaving 2 bases of the junction unmatched. The CDR3 region has the DNA TGTGCCTGGTACAGGGGAAACACCGGGGAGCTGTTTTTT. Its translation is CAWYRGNTGELFF. Filled out from reference TRBV30 and TRBJ2-2, the complete variable domain reads SQTIHQWPATLVQPVGSPLSLECTVEGTSNPNLYWYRQAAGRGLQLLFYSVGIGQISSEVPQNLSASRPQDRQFILSSKKLLLSDSGFYLCAWYRGNTGELFFGEGSRLTVL.

The chain combines TRBV12-5 with TRBJ2-7; D gene ambiguous. Germline lookup yields CDR1 LGHNT and CDR2 FRNRAP. V lost 1 base to trimming and J lost 6 bases, with 10 bases between them. The CDR3 loop spans 13 amino acids. The CDR3 DNA reads TGTGCTAGTGGTTTGGCCTCCGGTAGCGAGCAGTACTTC. It specifies CASGLASGSEQYF.

The chain employs TRBV5-1 and TRBJ2-1; either TRBD1 or TRBD2 may supply D (5 bases each). The V gene's germline CDR1 is SGHRS and CDR2 YFSETQ. Trimming left V 0 bases short and J 5 bases short, with 12 bases between. This CDR3 is built from 15 residues. CDR3 nucleotide sequence: TGCGCCAGCAGCTTGGCCAGGGTAGCGAACAATGAGCAGTTCTTC. This gives the protein CASSLARVANNEQFF.

J is TRBJ1-1 and V is TRBV30; no clear D gene. CDR3 size: 13 residues. V was trimmed by 0 bases and J by 6 bases, leaving 11 bases between them. Germline assignment: CDR1 GTSNPN and CDR2 SVGIG (reference sequence). The CDR3 loop reads CAWSVSSVSEAFF. The CDR3 DNA reads as TGTGCCTGGAGTGTAAGCTCAGTCTCTGAAGCTTTCTTT.

The chain has TRBV2 and TRBJ2-7; 7 nucleotides line up with TRBD1. Trimming removed 5 bases from V and 3 bases from J; junction bases left unmatched: 1. This CDR3 comprises 12 residues. The germline V gene has CDR1 SNHLY and CDR2 FYNNEI. The chain's CDR3 is CASSPGGYEQYF. DNA for the CDR3: TGTGCCAGCAGTCCAGGGGGCTACGAGCAGTACTTC.

This clone showed up just a few times. This chain joins TRBV5-6 and TRBJ2-7; TRBD2 matches at 9 bases. Germline V lookup: CDR1 SGHDT, CDR2 YYEEEE. V gave up 1 base and J gave up 4 bases; unmatched junction bases: 3. CDR3 size: 14 residues. CDR3 protein: CASSLNLAGYEQYF. The CDR3 coding sequence is TGTGCCAGCAGCTTGAATCTAGCGGGGTACGAGCAGTACTTC.